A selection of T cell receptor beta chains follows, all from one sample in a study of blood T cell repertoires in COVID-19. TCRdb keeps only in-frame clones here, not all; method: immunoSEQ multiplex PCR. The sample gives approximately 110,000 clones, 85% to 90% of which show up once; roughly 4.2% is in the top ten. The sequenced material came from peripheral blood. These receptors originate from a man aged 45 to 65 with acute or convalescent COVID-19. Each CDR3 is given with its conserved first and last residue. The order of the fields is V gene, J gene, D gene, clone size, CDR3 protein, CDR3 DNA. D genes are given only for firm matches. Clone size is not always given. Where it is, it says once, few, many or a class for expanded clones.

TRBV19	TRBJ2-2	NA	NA	CASSMTYPATSLNTGELFF	TGTGCCAGTAGTATGACCTACCCGGCGACATCGCTGAACACCGGGGAGCTGTTTTTT
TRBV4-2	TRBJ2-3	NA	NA	CASSQVYNTPDTQYF	TGTGCCAGCAGCCAAGTGTACAACACCCCGGATACGCAGTATTTT
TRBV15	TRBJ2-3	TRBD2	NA	CATSIRGGSADTQYF	TGTGCCACCAGCATTCGGGGGGGGAGTGCAGATACGCAGTATTTT
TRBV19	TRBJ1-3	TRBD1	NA	CASSIGTGVYTIYF	TGTGCCAGTAGTATAGGCACAGGGGTGTACACCATATATTTT
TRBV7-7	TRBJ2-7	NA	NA	CASSPRQGNEQYF	TGTGCTAGCAGCCCCCGGCAGGGAAACGAGCAGTACTTC
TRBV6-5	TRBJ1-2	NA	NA	CASTPGLSRDYGYTF	TGTGCCAGCACCCCAGGCCTCTCCAGGGACTATGGCTACACCTTC
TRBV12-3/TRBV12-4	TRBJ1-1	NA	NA	CASSRDTNTEAFF	TGTGCCAGCAGTCGGGACACGAACACTGAAGCTTTCTTT
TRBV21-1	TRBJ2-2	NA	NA	CASIGRGCDTGELFF	TGTGCCAGCATAGGGCGGGGGTGTGACACCGGGGAGCTGTTTTTT
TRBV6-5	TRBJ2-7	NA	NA	CASSNYFGQFVYEQYF	TGTGCCAGCAGTAACTACTTCGGACAGTTTGTCTACGAGCAGTACTTC
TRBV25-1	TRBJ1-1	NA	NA	CASSEFGGTPNTEAFF	TGTGCCAGCAGTGAATTCGGGGGGACACCGAACACTGAAGCTTTCTTT
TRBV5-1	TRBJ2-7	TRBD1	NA	CASTNSVGTGLYYEQYF	TGCGCCAGCACCAATTCGGTGGGGACAGGATTATACTACGAGCAGTACTTC
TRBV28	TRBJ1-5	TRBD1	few	CASRPSHTGVSNQPQHF	TGTGCCAGCAGACCAAGCCATACAGGGGTGAGCAATCAGCCCCAGCATTTT
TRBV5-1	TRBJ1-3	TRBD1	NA	CASSLFAGGSGNTIYF	TGCGCCAGCAGCTTGTTTGCAGGGGGCTCTGGAAACACCATATATTTT
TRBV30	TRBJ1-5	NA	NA	CAWSRSGNQPQHF	TGTGCCTGGAGTCGATCAGGGAATCAGCCCCAGCATTTT
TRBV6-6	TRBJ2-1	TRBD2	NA	CASRATSGRTNEQFF	TGTGCCAGCAGGGCAACAAGCGGGAGGACTAATGAGCAGTTCTTC
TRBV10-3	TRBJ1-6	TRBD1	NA	CAISDSGQANSPLHF	TGTGCCATCAGTGACTCGGGACAGGCTAATTCACCCCTCCACTTT
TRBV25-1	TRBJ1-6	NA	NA	CASSVGGPKYNSPLHF	TGTGCCAGCAGTGTCGGGGGACCCAAATATAATTCACCCCTCCACTTT
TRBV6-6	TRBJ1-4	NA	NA	CASRERGTGSNEKLFF	TGTGCCAGCAGGGAAAGGGGAACAGGGTCCAATGAAAAACTGTTTTTT
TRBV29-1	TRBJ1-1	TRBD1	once	CTGTGQGFTEAFF	TGCACCGGTACGGGACAGGGGTTCACTGAAGCTTTCTTT
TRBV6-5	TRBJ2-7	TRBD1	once	CASSYRTGVYEQYF	TGTGCCAGCAGTTACCGAACAGGGGTTTACGAGCAGTACTTC
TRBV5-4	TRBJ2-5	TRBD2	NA	CASSFPLAGGPGETQYF	TGTGCCAGCAGCTTTCCCCTAGCGGGAGGGCCCGGAGAGACCCAGTACTTC
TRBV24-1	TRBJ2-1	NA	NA	CATSQTNYNEQFF	TGTGCCACCAGCCAGACAAACTACAATGAGCAGTTCTTC
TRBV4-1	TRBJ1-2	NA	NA	CASSQEAGYVANYGYTF	TGCGCCAGCAGCCAAGAAGCGGGCTACGTAGCTAACTATGGCTACACCTTC
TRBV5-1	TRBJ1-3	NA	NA	CASSLDTAGNTIYF	TGCGCCAGCAGCTTGGATACGGCTGGAAACACCATATATTTT
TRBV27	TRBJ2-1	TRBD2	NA	CASSLRLAGVSYNEQFF	TGTGCCAGCAGTTTACGGCTAGCGGGGGTCTCCTACAATGAGCAGTTCTTC
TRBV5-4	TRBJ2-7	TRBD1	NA	CASSRQGSSYEQYF	TGTGCCAGCAGCAGACAGGGGTCCTCCTACGAGCAGTACTTC
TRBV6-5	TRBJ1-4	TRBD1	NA	CASSPRQGGNEKLFF	TGTGCCAGCAGCCCCCGACAGGGTGGTAATGAAAAACTGTTTTTT
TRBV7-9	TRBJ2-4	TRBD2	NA	CASSSTWTRNIQYF	TGTGCCAGCAGTTCTACTTGGACTAGAAACATTCAGTACTTC
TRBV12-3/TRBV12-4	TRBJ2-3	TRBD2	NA	CASSLAGGHTQYF	TGTGCCAGCAGTCTAGCGGGGGGACATACGCAGTATTTT
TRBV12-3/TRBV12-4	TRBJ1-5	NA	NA	CASSPGGGQPQHF	TGTGCCAGCAGCCCGGGGGGTGGTCAGCCCCAGCATTTT
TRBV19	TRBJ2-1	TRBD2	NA	CASSTPAGGPRNEQFF	TGTGCCAGTAGTACCCCAGCGGGAGGGCCGAGAAATGAGCAGTTCTTC
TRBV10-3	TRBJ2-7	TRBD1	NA	CAIRDRGAHVGVLYF	TGTGCCATCAGAGACAGGGGGGCACACGTCGGAGTTCTGTACTTC
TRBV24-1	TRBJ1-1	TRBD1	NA	CATQRRQGAVAFF	TGTGCCACCCAGCGAAGGCAGGGGGCGGTAGCTTTCTTT
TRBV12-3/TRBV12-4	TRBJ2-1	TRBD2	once	CATGLASYNEQFF	TGTGCCACTGGACTAGCGAGTTACAATGAGCAGTTCTTC
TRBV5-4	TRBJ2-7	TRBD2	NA	CASSLGTSGSYEQYF	TGTGCCAGCAGCCTAGGGACTAGCGGATCCTACGAGCAGTACTTC
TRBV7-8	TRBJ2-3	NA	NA	CASSLISADTQYF	TGTGCCAGCAGCTTAATCAGCGCAGATACGCAGTATTTT
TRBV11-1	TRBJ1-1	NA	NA	CASSPNHGGSTQAFF	TGTGCCAGCAGCCCGAACCATGGGGGGTCAACTCAAGCTTTCTTT
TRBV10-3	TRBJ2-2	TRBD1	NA	CAISGVGQGTGELFF	TGTGCCATCAGTGGCGTGGGACAGGGAACCGGGGAGCTGTTTTTT
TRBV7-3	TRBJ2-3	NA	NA	CASSLNWGERADTQYF	TGTGCCAGCAGCTTAAATTGGGGGGAGCGGGCAGATACGCAGTATTTT
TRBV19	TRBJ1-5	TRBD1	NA	CASSIDRDQPQHF	TGTGCCAGTAGTATCGACAGGGATCAGCCCCAGCATTTT
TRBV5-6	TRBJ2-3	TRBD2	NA	CASSSSGSADTQYF	TGTGCCAGCAGCTCTAGCGGGAGCGCAGATACGCAGTATTTT
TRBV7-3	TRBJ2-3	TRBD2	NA	CASSLAGVGDTQYF	TGTGCCAGCTCTTTAGCGGGAGTAGGAGATACGCAGTATTTT
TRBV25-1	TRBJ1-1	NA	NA	CASSDLTGTEAFF	TGTGCCAGCAGCGACCTCACGGGCACTGAAGCTTTCTTT
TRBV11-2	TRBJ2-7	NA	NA	CASRPFGSYEQYF	TGTGCCAGCAGACCTTTCGGTTCCTACGAGCAGTACTTC